A single sample gave rise to the 26 T cell receptor beta chains below, sequenced in a study of cytotoxic CD8 clonotypes in ibrutinib-treated CLL. The assay was immunoSEQ multiplex PCR, and TCRdb's table has in-frame clones only and misses some. The sample comprises tens of thousands of clones, around four fifths of which are singletons, and 38% rests with the top ten. The sample was PBMCs, taken after 24 months of ibrutinib treatment. The receptors derive from a human donor with chronic lymphocytic leukemia.

DNA of the CDR3: TGTGCCAGTACCATAGGAGGCAGGGGCCAAGAGACCCAGTACTTC. This encodes CASTIGGRGQETQYF. The V and J genes are TRBV19 and TRBJ2-5; perhaps TRBD1 as D (6 bases). Germline lookup yields CDR1 LNHDA and CDR2 SQIVND (reference sequence). The V and J ends lost 7 bases and 1 base respectively, with 16 bases between them. This CDR3 has 15 amino acids.

This rearrangement joins TRBV5-3 to TRBJ2-7, with unresolved D. TRBV5-3 falls under the ORF class, with uncertain function. V gave up 7 bases and J gave up 4 bases, with 12 bases separating them. This CDR3 has 12 amino acids. CDR3 in amino acids: CARPQGVYEQYF. CDR3 nucleotides: TGTGCCAGACCCCAAGGCGTTTACGAGCAGTACTTC.

The chain recombines TRBV2 with TRBJ1-5, with D perhaps TRBD1 (5 bases). The V gene's germline CDR1 is SNHLY and CDR2 FYNNEI. The CDR3 sequence is 14 residues long. V gave up 1 base and J gave up 1 base, with 5 bases separating them. In DNA, the CDR3 is TGTGCCAGCAGTGAAGGGACAAGCAATCAGCCCCAGCATTTT. It codes for CASSEGTSNQPQHF. Looking up the rest from reference TRBV2 and TRBJ1-5 gives the full variable domain: EPEVTQTPSHQVTQMGQEVILRCVPISNHLYFYWYRQILGQKVEFLVSFYNNEISEKSEIFDDQFSVERPDGSNFTLKIRSTKLEDSAMYFCASSEGTSNQPQHFGDGTRLSIL.

Points on this clone: This sample includes further DNA sequences coding for the same CDR3. V usage is TRBV18 and J usage is TRBJ2-5, with 9 bases matching TRBD2. CDR1 KGHSH and CDR2 LQKENI come from the germline V gene. The junction had 4 bases not matched to a gene; V was cut back by 0 bases and J by 2 bases. The CDR3 has 16 residues. CDR3 in amino acids: CASSPPIAGGQETQYF. DNA of the CDR3: TGTGCCAGCTCACCACCCATTGCGGGAGGGCAAGAGACCCAGTACTTC.

The chain uses TRBV5-1 and TRBJ2-2; 14 nucleotides match TRBD2. V lost 4 bases, J lost 3 bases, and 8 bases stayed unmatched. The CDR3 covers 18 residues. CDR1 is SGHRS, CDR2 YFSETQ, per germline. CDR3 bases: TGCGCCAGCAGCCCGGGGACTAGCGGGAGTTGGGACACCGGGGAGCTGTTTTTT. Residues: CASSPGTSGSWDTGELFF.

This chain links TRBV7-9 with TRBJ1-1; 11 bases line up with TRBD1. Germline V lookup: CDR1 SEHNR, CDR2 FQNEAQ (reference sequence). CDR3 length equals 15 residues. Trimming removed 5 bases from V and 0 bases from J; junction bases left unmatched: 2. The CDR3 reads CASSRTGGVNTEAFF. CDR3 nucleotide sequence: TGTGCCAGCAGCAGGACAGGGGGCGTGAACACTGAAGCTTTCTTT.

The gene calls are TRBV18 and TRBJ2-5, with TRBD1 matching 7 bases. The V and J ends lost 4 bases and 0 bases, in that order; junction bases with no gene match: 11. The germline V gene encodes CDR1 KGHSH and CDR2 LQKENI. There are 17 residues in the CDR3. CDR3 nucleotide sequence: TGTGCCAGCTCACGTACAGGGGCTAGCCGATACCAAGAGACCCAGTACTTC. Translating gives CASSRTGASRYQETQYF.

This clone has only one observation. The chain has TRBV4-2 and TRBJ1-2; 8 nucleotides line up with TRBD1. This CDR3 is 14 amino acids long. Losses at the gene ends were 2 bases for V and 3 bases for J; bases not matched to a gene: 2. CDR1 and CDR2 from the germline V gene are LGHNA and YNFKEQ. CDR3: CASSQQDRDYGYTF. The DNA for the CDR3 is TGTGCCAGCAGCCAACAGGACAGGGACTATGGCTACACCTTC.

The chain carries TRBV28 and TRBJ2-1; a weak D match, TRBD1 (5 bases). V lost 2 bases and J lost 3, with 11 bases in between. In germline, CDR1 is MDHEN, CDR2 SYDVKM. The CDR3 runs to 15 residues. The CDR3 DNA reads as TGTGCCAGCAGTTTAGCACAGGATTTCTACAATGAGCAGTTCTTC. Amino acids: CASSLAQDFYNEQFF.

This clone was recorded a few times. The chain combines TRBV10-1 with TRBJ2-7, with 15 bases that match TRBD2. Germline CDR1 is WNHNN and CDR2 is SYGVQD (reference sequence). The CDR3 runs to 18 residues. J gave up 0 bases and V 1 base, and 4 bases lay outside the gene matches. This CDR3 is CASSELGLAGGASYEQYF. CDR3 DNA: TGCGCCAGCAGTGAGTTGGGACTAGCGGGAGGAGCCTCCTACGAGCAGTACTTC.

The genes are TRBV5-1 and TRBJ2-5, with 14 bases lining up with TRBD2. Germline lookup yields CDR1 SGHRS and CDR2 YFSETQ. CDR3 length: 17 amino acids. Trimming took 4 bases from V and 5 from J; bases not matched to a gene: 10. CDR3 DNA: TGCGCCAGCAGCCCTGGACTAGCGGGAGGACTCAGGGAGACCCAGTACTTC. It codes for CASSPGLAGGLRETQYF.

The rearrangement joins TRBV10-3 to TRBJ1-1; the match to TRBD1 covers 10 bases. V was pared by 1 base and J by 3 bases, with 2 bases of the junction left unmatched. Germline lookup yields CDR1 ENHRY and CDR2 SYGVKD. This CDR3 contains 15 residues. In DNA, the CDR3 is TGTGCCATCAGTGAGTTGGGGACAGGGGACACTGAAGCTTTCTTT. It encodes CAISELGTGDTEAFF.

V gene TRBV5-1 combines with J gene TRBJ2-1, with D tentatively TRBD1 (6 bases). V lost 3 bases to trimming and J lost 0 bases, with 13 bases between them. The CDR3 covers 16 residues. Germline V lookup: CDR1 SGHRS, CDR2 YFSETQ. This CDR3 reads CASSSRGSSSYNEQFF. The CDR3 DNA is TGCGCCAGCAGCTCCAGGGGTAGCAGCTCCTACAATGAGCAGTTCTTC.

CDR3 loop: CASSLSGGGDYEQYF. For the CDR3, the DNA is TGTGCCAGCAGCTTAAGTGGGGGAGGGGACTACGAGCAGTACTTC. The rearrangement links TRBV11-2 to TRBJ2-7; 7 bases match TRBD2. Germline V gene data show CDR1 as SGHAT and CDR2 as FQNNGV. The CDR3 contains 15 residues. V shed 2 bases and J 3 bases; nucleotides not matched to a gene: 7.

The chain links TRBV30 to TRBJ2-2, with 15 bases lining up with TRBD2. CDR3 length: 18 amino acids. Trimming cost V 0 bases and J 1 base; bases outside gene matches: 3. In germline, CDR1 is GTSNPN, CDR2 SVGIG (reference sequence). The CDR3 region has the DNA TGTGCCTGGAGTGTGGGACTAGCGGGAGGATTGAACACCGGGGAGCTGTTTTTT. Translation: CAWSVGLAGGLNTGELFF.

This clone came up a few times. The CDR3 here is CAWVGANTEAFF. The CDR3 bases are TGTGCCTGGGTAGGGGCGAACACTGAAGCTTTCTTT. The chain joins TRBV30 to TRBJ1-1; tentatively, D is TRBD1 (5 bases). Germline V gene data show CDR1 as GTSNPN and CDR2 as SVGIG (reference sequence). The V end lost 5 bases, the J end lost 1 base, and 8 bases lay between the germline ends. CDR3 size: 12 residues. Variable domain in full (rest from reference TRBV30 and TRBJ1-1): SQTIHQWPATLVQPVGSPLSLECTVEGTSNPNLYWYRQAAGRGLQLLFYSVGIGQISSEVPQNLSASRPQDRQFILSSKKLLLSDSGFYLCAWVGANTEAFFGQGTRLTVV.

This clone was picked up a small number of times. The chain has TRBV15 and TRBJ2-7; D is perhaps TRBD1 (5 bases). Germline V gene lookup returns CDR1 LNHNV and CDR2 YYDKDF (reference sequence). Trimming shortened V by 0 bases and J by 1 base, and 16 bases separated the two germline ends. This CDR3 comprises 17 residues. For the CDR3, the DNA is TGTGCCACCAGCAGAGACAACAAAAGGACATCGTCCTACGAGCAGTACTTC. Protein product: CATSRDNKRTSSYEQYF.

V usage is TRBV11-2 and J usage is TRBJ2-3; D is ambiguous. CDR1 and CDR2 (germline): SGHAT, FQNNGV. The CDR3 is 14 residues long. V shed 7 bases and J shed 0 bases, with 11 bases lying between them. CDR3: CASTSGPSTDTQYF. In nucleotides, the CDR3 is TGTGCCAGCACCTCTGGTCCGAGCACAGATACGCAGTATTTT.

The V call is TRBV4-3, the J call TRBJ1-4, with TRBD1 matching over 8 bases. Losses at the gene ends were 3 bases for V and 8 bases for J; bases not matched to a gene: 11. The CDR3 is 16 amino acids. Germline values: CDR1 LGHNA, CDR2 YSLEER. CDR3 sequence: CASSQGETGVDEKLFF. In DNA, the CDR3 is TGCGCCAGCAGCCAGGGGGAGACAGGGGTGGACGAAAAACTGTTTTTT.

The chain carries TRBV9 and TRBJ1-1; 9 nucleotides agree with TRBD1. Looked up from germline, CDR1 is SGDLS and CDR2 is YYNGEE. This CDR3 has 17 amino acids. With V trimmed by 4 bases and J by 2 bases, 12 bases remained unmatched. The chain's CDR3 is CASSLASGTGPNTEAFF. The CDR3 region has the DNA TGTGCCAGCAGCCTAGCCTCCGGGACAGGGCCCAACACTGAAGCTTTCTTT.

The rearrangement links TRBV7-2 to TRBJ2-7; 10 bases agree with TRBD2. The CDR3 consists of 18 residues. Trimming removed 3 bases from V and 3 bases from J; junction bases left unmatched: 14. The germline gives CDR1 SGHTA, CDR2 FQGNSA. The CDR3 loop is CASSLVPFGTSGDYEQYF. The CDR3 coding sequence is TGTGCCAGCAGCTTGGTCCCGTTTGGAACTAGCGGGGACTACGAGCAGTACTTC.

The chain joins TRBV19 to TRBJ2-3; 14 positions match TRBD2. The CDR3 is 16 residues long. V shed 5 bases, J shed 4 bases, and the junction held 5 bases outside the gene matches. Germline CDR1 and CDR2: LNHDA and SQIVND (reference sequence). CDR3 bases: TGTGCCAGTAGTGCGAGGACTAGCGGGAGGTCAGATACGCAGTATTTT. Translation gives CASSARTSGRSDTQYF.

In DNA, the CDR3 is TGTGCCATCAGTGAGTCTTTGTCCAATCAGCCCCAGCATTTT. It encodes CAISESLSNQPQHF. The chain couples TRBV10-3 to TRBJ1-5; the D is unclear. Trimming took off 0 bases at V and 3 bases at J, with 6 bases between the two ends. The length of the CDR3 is 14 residues. CDR1 is ENHRY and CDR2 is SYGVKD in the germline V gene.

The chain couples TRBV6-4 to TRBJ1-1, with 10 bases fitting TRBD1. The V gene's germline CDR1 is MRHNA and CDR2 SNTAGT. CDR3 size: 14 residues. V gave up 5 bases and J gave up 6 bases; unmatched junction bases: 6. CDR3 in DNA: TGTGCCAGCAGTCGAGGGGGGACAGGGGCTGAAGCTTTCTTT. Protein: CASSRGGTGAEAFF.

This sequence joins TRBV7-9 and TRBJ1-1; D remains unclear. Germline V gene data show CDR1 as SEHNR and CDR2 as FQNEAQ (reference sequence). The CDR3 extends over 12 amino acids. V shed 4 bases and J shed 6 bases, with 9 bases lying between them. The CDR3 reads CASSYNFAEAFF. CDR3 coding DNA: TGTGCCAGCAGCTATAATTTCGCTGAAGCTTTCTTT.

This chain links TRBV11-3 with TRBJ2-3; D call uncertain. The CDR3 totals 13 residues. CDR1 and CDR2 (germline): SGHNT, YENEEA. V shed 3 bases and J shed 2 bases, with 6 bases lying between them. CDR3 nucleotide sequence: TGTGCCAGCAGCTTCGCTAACACAGATACGCAGTATTTT. This encodes CASSFANTDTQYF. Filled out from reference TRBV11-3 and TRBJ2-3, the complete variable domain reads EAGVVQSPRYKIIEKKQPVAFWCNPISGHNTLYWYLQNLGQGPELLIRYENEEAVDDSQLPKDRFSAERLKGVDSTLKIQPAELGDSAVYLCASSFANTDTQYFGPGTRLTVL.